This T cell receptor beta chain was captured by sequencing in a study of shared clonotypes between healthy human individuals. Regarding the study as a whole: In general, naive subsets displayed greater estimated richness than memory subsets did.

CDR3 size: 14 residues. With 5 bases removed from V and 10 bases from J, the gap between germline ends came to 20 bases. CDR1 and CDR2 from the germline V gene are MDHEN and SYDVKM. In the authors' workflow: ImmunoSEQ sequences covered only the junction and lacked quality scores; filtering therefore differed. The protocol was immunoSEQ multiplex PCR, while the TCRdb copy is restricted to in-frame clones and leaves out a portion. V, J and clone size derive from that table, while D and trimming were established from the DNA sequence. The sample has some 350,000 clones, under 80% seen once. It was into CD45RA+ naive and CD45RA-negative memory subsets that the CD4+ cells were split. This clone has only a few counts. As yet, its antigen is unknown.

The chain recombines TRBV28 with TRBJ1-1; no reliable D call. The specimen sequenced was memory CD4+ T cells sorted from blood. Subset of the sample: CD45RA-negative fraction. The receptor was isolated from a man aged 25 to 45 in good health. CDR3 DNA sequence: TGTGCCAGCAGTCCTCACGGGCCCGACGGAGGAGCTTTCTTT. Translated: CASSPHGPDGGAFF.